The entry below gives a single T cell receptor beta chain sequence along with its context. Its antigen remains unidentified. This record belongs to a study of OX40 agonist ivuxolimab in advanced cancers. Study observations and caveats: The study observed clonal expansion of CD4+ and CD8+ blood T cells by week 6 at 0.1 to 3.0 mg/kg.

The assay was immunoSEQ multiplex PCR, and TCRdb's table has in-frame clones only and misses some. The top ten hold less than 0.7% of the sample, which has some 43,000 clones, 89% seen once. The germline gives CDR1 KGHSH, CDR2 LQKENI. The V gene end was trimmed by 4 bases and the J gene end by 5 bases; junction bases not matched to a gene: 11. This CDR3 is built from 16 residues. This chain connects TRBV18 to TRBJ2-1, with TRBD1 matching over 7 bases. The sequencing here drew on CD4+ or CD8+ T cells sorted from blood, taken in a trial of the OX40 agonist ivuxolimab. This TCR was recovered from an adult with an advanced solid tumor such as melanoma, head and neck, liver or kidney cancer. CDR3 loop: CASSRYTGVGNNEQFF. The CDR3, as DNA: TGTGCCAGCTCACGCTACACAGGGGTTGGAAACAATGAGCAGTTCTTC.